This TCR beta chain was recovered during a study of early T cells in non-severe SARS-CoV-2 infection. CDR3 length equals 13 residues. Per germline, CDR1 MNHNS and CDR2 SASEGT. The ends were cut back, 5 bases at V and 7 bases at J, with 14 bases in the middle. TCRdb called the 5' RACE reads again in MiXCR, with one record for every CDR3 protein. The data contain 35,000 to 40,000 distinct CDR3 sequences, around 5% of them singletons. The TCR was taken from an adult who was a healthcare worker with PCR-confirmed SARS-CoV-2 infection or an uninfected control (not recorded which). The chain combines TRBV6-1 with TRBJ1-2; no clear D gene. What was sequenced was whole blood. CDR3 loop: CASSPRTPFGYTF. The CDR3 DNA sequence: TGTGCCAGCAGTCCCCGGACTCCATTTGGCTACACCTTC.